This T cell receptor beta chain was sequenced during a study of blood T cell repertoires in COVID-19. Overall study: From the United States, Italy and Spain came samples of acute and convalescent COVID-19.

Germline V CDR1 and CDR2: SGHRS, YFSETQ. Trimming cost V 5 bases and J 7 bases, with 22 bases left between them. This CDR3 has 16 residues. Study processing details: Amplifying reference gene primers gave estimates of nucleated cell counts. TCRdb keeps only in-frame clones here, not all; method: immunoSEQ multiplex PCR. For V, J and clone size, that table is used; D and trimming come from the DNA. The data hold just under 150,000 clones, with about 80% observed a single time. What was sequenced was peripheral blood. The chain recombines TRBV5-1 with TRBJ2-1, with D possibly TRBD2 on 6 matching bases. This receptor was taken from a human donor in a cohort sampled during active COVID-19. CDR3 DNA: TGCGCCAGCAGGGACCGGGGGAGGCCCTCTCCGAATGAGCAGTTCTTC. Its translation is CASRDRGRPSPNEQFF.